This T cell receptor beta chain was identified in a study of blood T cell repertoires in COVID-19. Study summary: T cells, B-cell-depleted T cells, or PBMCs provided the cDNA or gDNA that served as material.

Germline trimming cut 4 bases from V and 4 bases from J; bases unmatched to any gene: 6. The CDR3 is 16 amino acids. CDR1 is MNHEY, CDR2 SVGAGI, per germline. In the authors' methods: Estimated nucleated cell counts came from reference gene primer amplification. Method: immunoSEQ multiplex PCR; TCRdb's copy keeps in-frame clones and lacks some. D and trimming were read from the DNA, whereas the V and J calls and clone size are those reported in that table. The table has roughly 300,000 clones, roughly 85% seen once. Recruitment covered roughly 22 US areas and drew participants whose ages spanned roughly 18 to 90 years. The study assigned cohorts using participant-reported clinical history.

The V and J genes are TRBV6-5 and TRBJ2-3; TRBD2 agrees at 12 bases. The TCR sequence derives from a woman between 35 and 50 years old with acute COVID-19. Sequencing input: PBMCs or T cells enriched from blood (not recorded which). The DNA for the CDR3 is TGTGCCAGCAGTTCCAATCTAGCGGGAGGGGCAGATACGCAGTATTTT. This sequence encodes CASSSNLAGGADTQYF.